Below are 12 T cell receptor beta chains sequenced from a single sample in a study of cytomegalovirus exposure and HLA in healthy donors. PCR involved 60 Vbeta and 13 Jbeta primers. Profiling relied on immunoSEQ multiplex PCR, and the TCRdb table lists in-frame clones only, not all of them. Of some 190,000 clones listed, 77% were seen once; the top ten hold roughly 2%. The specimen was PBMCs. These receptors all come from a woman in her 30s in good health and CMV-seropositive.

The chain employs TRBV10-3 and TRBJ1-2; tentative D call: TRBD1 (5 bases). CDR1 is ENHRY and CDR2 is SYGVKD in the germline V gene. V shed 2 bases and J shed 4 bases, with 8 bases lying between them. The CDR3 is 13 residues long. This chain's CDR3 is CAISERGGYGYTF. The CDR3 nucleotides read TGTGCCATCAGTGAGCGGGGGGGCTATGGCTACACCTTC.

The DNA for the CDR3 is TGTGCCATTTCCGGGACAGGGGACGAGCAGTACTTC. Protein: CAISGTGDEQYF. V is TRBV10-3 and J is TRBJ2-7; 10 nucleotides agree with TRBD1. The CDR3 runs to 12 residues. The junction had 4 bases not matched to a gene; V was cut back by 9 bases and J by 5 bases. CDR1 and CDR2 from the germline V gene are ENHRY and SYGVKD.

The chain has TRBV6-5 and TRBJ2-3, with D hard to call. The ends were cut back, 6 bases at V and 2 bases at J, with 9 bases in the middle. Germline values: CDR1 MNHEY, CDR2 SVGAGI. The CDR3 totals 13 residues. The CDR3 loop reads CASRRDPTDTQYF. CDR3 nucleotides: TGTGCCAGCAGAAGAGATCCCACAGATACGCAGTATTTT.

The sample holds one count of this clone. V usage is TRBV10-3 and J usage is TRBJ2-7, with TRBD2 identical over 10 bases. CDR3 size: 17 residues. CDR1 is ENHRY, CDR2 SYGVKD, per germline. V was pared by 0 bases and J by 5 bases, with 10 bases of the junction left unmatched. CDR3: CAISESGLSGGADEQYF. The DNA of the CDR3 is TGTGCCATCAGTGAGTCGGGTTTGAGCGGGGGGGCTGACGAGCAGTACTTC.

The V call is TRBV7-2, the J call TRBJ2-3; D is unclear. This CDR3 region has 12 residues. With 3 bases removed from V and 6 bases from J, the gap between germline ends came to 7 bases. Germline CDR1 and CDR2: SGHTA and FQGNSA. The CDR3 region is CASSFPPDTQYF. DNA for the CDR3: TGTGCCAGCAGCTTCCCTCCGGATACGCAGTATTTT.

This clone was picked up a small number of times. V is TRBV5-4 and J is TRBJ1-3; D gene ambiguous. From germline, CDR1 is SGHNT and CDR2 YYREEE (reference sequence). The CDR3 length is 16 residues. Trimming stripped 3 bases from V and 0 bases from J, with 13 bases between. The CDR3 DNA reads TGTGCCAGCAGCTCGGGTCAAACTCGCTCTGGAAACACCATATATTTT. Encoded protein: CASSSGQTRSGNTIYF.

CDR3 in amino acids: CASSFPNPLPSESSYEQYF. CDR3 nucleotides: TGTGCCAGCAGTTTCCCCAACCCCCTCCCTAGCGAGAGCTCCTACGAGCAGTACTTC. The rearrangement uses TRBV27 and TRBJ2-7, with D tentatively TRBD2 (6 bases). CDR1 is MNHEY, CDR2 SMNVEV, per germline (reference sequence). This CDR3 is built from 19 residues. Deletions cut 3 bases from V and 0 bases from J, with 24 bases between.

The V gene is TRBV28, the J gene TRBJ1-5; 10 bases agree with TRBD1. Germline values: CDR1 MDHEN, CDR2 SYDVKM. The CDR3 consists of 15 residues. J gave up 4 bases and V 8 bases, and 8 bases lay outside the gene matches. Here the CDR3 reads CASLPPGQGNQPQHF. In nucleotides, the CDR3 is TGTGCCAGCCTTCCCCCGGGACAGGGGAATCAGCCCCAGCATTTT.

This clone turned up a few times. This chain uses TRBV2 with TRBJ1-5, with 8 bases matching TRBD1. The CDR3 has 14 amino acids. Trimming removed 4 bases from V and 4 bases from J; junction bases left unmatched: 3. Germline-derived CDR1 and CDR2 are SNHLY and FYNNEI. Written as DNA, the CDR3 is TGTGCCAGCAGTGTTCAGGGGGCAAATCAGCCCCAGCATTTT. Protein sequence: CASSVQGANQPQHF.

The chain carries TRBV5-1 and TRBJ2-5, with TRBD1 matching over 7 bases. V was pared by 3 bases and J by 1 base, with 6 bases of the junction left unmatched. CDR3 size: 15 residues. CDR1 SGHRS and CDR2 YFSETQ come from the germline V gene. In DNA form, the CDR3 reads TGCGCCAGCAGCTCTCGTGCAGGGGGCCAAGAGACCCAGTACTTC. This encodes CASSSRAGGQETQYF.

As for this clone: Other DNA sequences within the sample encode an identical CDR3. V and J are TRBV18 and TRBJ2-5; possible D gene TRBD2, 5 bases. The CDR3 is 13 amino acids. CDR1 is KGHSH, CDR2 LQKENI, per germline. The ends were cut back, 3 bases at V and 5 bases at J, with 10 bases in the middle. DNA of the CDR3: TGTGCCAGCTCACCGGGAGCAGCGGAGACCCAGTACTTC. Amino acids: CASSPGAAETQYF. Using reference TRBV18 and TRBJ2-5 for the parts outside the CDR3, the full variable domain is NAGVMQNPRHLVRRRGQEARLRCSPMKGHSHVYWYRQLPEEGLKFMVYLQKENIIDESGMPKERFSAEFPKEGPSILRIQQVVRGDSAAYFCASSPGAAETQYFGPGTRLLVL.

The CDR3 sequence: CASSFRGRETQYF. CDR3 coding DNA: TGTGCCAGCAGTTTCAGGGGGCGCGAGACCCAGTACTTC. The chain joins TRBV27 to TRBJ2-5, with 8 bases fitting TRBD1. The CDR3 totals 13 residues. CDR1 is MNHEY and CDR2 is SMNVEV in the germline V gene (reference sequence). V lost 3 bases to trimming and J lost 5 bases; unmatched junction nucleotides: 2.